One TCR beta chain is described in this entry. Data came from immunoSEQ multiplex PCR; TCRdb stores just in-frame clones and leaves some out. This table has about 2.1 million clones, just over 90% appearing once. The CDR3 covers 17 residues. CDR1 and CDR2 (germline): SEHNR, FQNEAQ (reference sequence). Trimming pared 4 bases from V and 5 bases from J, leaving 23 bases between. These data originate in a study of shared clonotypes between healthy human individuals. Naive CD8 cells comprised CD45RO-negative, CCR7-positively selected cells, excluding terminally differentiated effector memory CD45RA+ cells.

The sequence derives from a man in his late teens or twenties in good health. Some clones in this sample may be carry-over from other donors' samples. This chain links TRBV7-9 with TRBJ1-2; possibly TRBD1 for D (5 bases). The sequenced material came from naive CD8+ T cells from PBMCs. For the CDR3, the DNA is TGTGCCAGCAGCTCCCCCCGGCAGGGATCAGTAAAGTATGGCTACACCTTC. It encodes CASSSPRQGSVKYGYTF.